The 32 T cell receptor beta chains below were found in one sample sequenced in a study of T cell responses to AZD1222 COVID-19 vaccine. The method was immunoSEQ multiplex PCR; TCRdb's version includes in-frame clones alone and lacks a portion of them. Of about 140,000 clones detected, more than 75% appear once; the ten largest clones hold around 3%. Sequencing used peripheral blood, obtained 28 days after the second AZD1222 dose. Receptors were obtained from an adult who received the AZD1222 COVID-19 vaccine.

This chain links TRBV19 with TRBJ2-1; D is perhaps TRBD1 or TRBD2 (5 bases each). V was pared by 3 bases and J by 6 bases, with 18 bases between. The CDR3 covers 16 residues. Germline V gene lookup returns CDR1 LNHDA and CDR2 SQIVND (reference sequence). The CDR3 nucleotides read TGTGCCAGTAGTATGGCTCGGGGACGGCTGGGCAATGAGCAGTTCTTC. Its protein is CASSMARGRLGNEQFF.

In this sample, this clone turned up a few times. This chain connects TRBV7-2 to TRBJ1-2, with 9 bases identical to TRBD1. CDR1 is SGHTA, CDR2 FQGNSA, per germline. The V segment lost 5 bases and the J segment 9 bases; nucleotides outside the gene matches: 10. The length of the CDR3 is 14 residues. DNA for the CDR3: TGTGCCAGCAGCCCAGACAGGGGGAAATTGAGCTACACCTTC. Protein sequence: CASSPDRGKLSYTF. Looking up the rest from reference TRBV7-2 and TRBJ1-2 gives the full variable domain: GAGVSQSPSNKVTEKGKDVELRCDPISGHTALYWYRQSLGQGLEFLIYFQGNSAPDKSGLPSDRFSAERTGGSVSTLTIQRTQQEDSAVYLCASSPDRGKLSYTFGSGTRLTVV.

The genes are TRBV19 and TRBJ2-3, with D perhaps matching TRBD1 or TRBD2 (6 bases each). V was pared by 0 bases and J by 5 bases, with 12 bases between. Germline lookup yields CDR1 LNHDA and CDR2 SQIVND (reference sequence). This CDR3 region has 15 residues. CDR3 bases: TGTGCCAGTAGTATAGATAGGGGGGTGGAAGATACGCAGTATTTT. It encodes CASSIDRGVEDTQYF.

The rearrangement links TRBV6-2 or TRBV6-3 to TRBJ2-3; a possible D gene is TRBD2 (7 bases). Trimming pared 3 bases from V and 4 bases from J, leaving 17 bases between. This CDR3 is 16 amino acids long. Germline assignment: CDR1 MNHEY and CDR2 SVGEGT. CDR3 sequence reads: CASSYREAGASDTQYF. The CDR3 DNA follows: TGTGCCAGCAGTTATAGGGAGGCGGGGGCCTCAGATACGCAGTATTTT.

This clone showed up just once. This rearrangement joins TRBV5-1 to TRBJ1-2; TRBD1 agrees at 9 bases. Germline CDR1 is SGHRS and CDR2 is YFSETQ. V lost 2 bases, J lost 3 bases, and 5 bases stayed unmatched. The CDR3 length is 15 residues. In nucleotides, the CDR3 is TGCGCCAGCAGCTTCGGGGACAGGGTCGACTATGGCTACACCTTC. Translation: CASSFGDRVDYGYTF.

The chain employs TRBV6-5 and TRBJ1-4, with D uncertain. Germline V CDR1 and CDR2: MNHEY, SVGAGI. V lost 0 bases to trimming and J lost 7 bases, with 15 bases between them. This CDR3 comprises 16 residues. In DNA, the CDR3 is TGTGCCAGCAGTTACTCGATTTTCAGGCGGGGTGAAAAACTGTTTTTT. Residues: CASSYSIFRRGEKLFF.

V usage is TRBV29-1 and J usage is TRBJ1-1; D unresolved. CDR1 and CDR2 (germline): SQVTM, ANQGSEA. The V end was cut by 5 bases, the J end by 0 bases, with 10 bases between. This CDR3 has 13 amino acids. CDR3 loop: CSVSRAMNTEAFF. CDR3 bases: TGCAGCGTTTCTCGAGCAATGAACACTGAAGCTTTCTTT.

CDR3 sequence reads: CASKVAGGVTQYF. DNA of the CDR3: TGTGCCAGCAAAGTAGCGGGGGGCGTGACCCAGTACTTC. The chain couples TRBV7-2 to TRBJ2-5, with TRBD2 matching 10 bases. This CDR3 spans 13 amino acids. Per germline, CDR1 SGHTA and CDR2 FQGNSA. V shed 7 bases, J shed 7 bases, and the junction held 6 bases outside the gene matches.

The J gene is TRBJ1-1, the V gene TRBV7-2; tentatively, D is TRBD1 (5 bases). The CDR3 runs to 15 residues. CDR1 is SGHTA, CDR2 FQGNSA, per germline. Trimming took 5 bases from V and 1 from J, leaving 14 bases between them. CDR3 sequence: CASSPRGARNTEAFF. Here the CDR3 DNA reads TGTGCCAGCAGCCCGCGAGGGGCAAGGAACACTGAAGCTTTCTTT.

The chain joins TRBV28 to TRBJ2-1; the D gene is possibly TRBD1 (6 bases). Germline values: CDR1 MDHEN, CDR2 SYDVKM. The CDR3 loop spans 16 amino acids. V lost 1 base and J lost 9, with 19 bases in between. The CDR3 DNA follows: TGTGCCAGCAGTTTATTGACAGGCCTAGACTACGCTGAGCAGTTCTTC. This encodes CASSLLTGLDYAEQFF.

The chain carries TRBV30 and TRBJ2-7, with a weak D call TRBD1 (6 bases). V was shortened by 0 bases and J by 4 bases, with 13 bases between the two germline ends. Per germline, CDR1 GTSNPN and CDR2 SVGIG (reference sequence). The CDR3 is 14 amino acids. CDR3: CAWSVSTGRYEQYF. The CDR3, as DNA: TGTGCCTGGAGTGTATCGACAGGCCGATACGAGCAGTACTTC. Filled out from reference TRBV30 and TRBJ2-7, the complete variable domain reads SQTIHQWPATLVQPVGSPLSLECTVEGTSNPNLYWYRQAAGRGLQLLFYSVGIGQISSEVPQNLSASRPQDRQFILSSKKLLLSDSGFYLCAWSVSTGRYEQYFGPGTRLTVT.

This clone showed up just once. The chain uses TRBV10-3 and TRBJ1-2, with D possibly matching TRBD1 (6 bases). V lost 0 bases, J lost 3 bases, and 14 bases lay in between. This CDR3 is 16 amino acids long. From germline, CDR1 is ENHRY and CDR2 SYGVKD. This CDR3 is CAISESRGRSDYGYTF. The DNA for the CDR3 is TGTGCCATCAGTGAGTCGCGGGGGCGCTCGGACTATGGCTACACCTTC.

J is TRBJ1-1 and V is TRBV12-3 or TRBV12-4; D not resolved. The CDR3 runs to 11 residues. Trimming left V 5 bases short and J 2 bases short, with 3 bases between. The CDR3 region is CASSVNTEAFF. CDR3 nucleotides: TGTGCCAGCAGTGTTAACACTGAAGCTTTCTTT.

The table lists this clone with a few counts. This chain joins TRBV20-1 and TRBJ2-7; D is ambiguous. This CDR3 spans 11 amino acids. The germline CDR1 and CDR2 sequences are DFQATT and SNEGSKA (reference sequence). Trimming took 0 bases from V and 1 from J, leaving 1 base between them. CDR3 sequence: CSARESYEQYF. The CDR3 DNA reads TGCAGTGCTAGAGAATCCTACGAGCAGTACTTC.

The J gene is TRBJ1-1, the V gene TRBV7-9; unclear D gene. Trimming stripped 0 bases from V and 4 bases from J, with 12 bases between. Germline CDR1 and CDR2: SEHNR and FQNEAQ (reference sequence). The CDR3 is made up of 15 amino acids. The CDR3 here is CASSLAGSWGTEAFF. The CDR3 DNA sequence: TGTGCCAGCAGCTTAGCGGGGAGTTGGGGCACTGAAGCTTTCTTT.

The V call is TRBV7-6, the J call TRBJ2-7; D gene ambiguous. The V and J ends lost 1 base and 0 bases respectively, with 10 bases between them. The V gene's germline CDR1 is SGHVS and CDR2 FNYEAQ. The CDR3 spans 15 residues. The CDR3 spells CASSLVSASSYEQYF. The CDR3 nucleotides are TGTGCCAGCAGCTTAGTGTCTGCAAGCTCCTACGAGCAGTACTTC.

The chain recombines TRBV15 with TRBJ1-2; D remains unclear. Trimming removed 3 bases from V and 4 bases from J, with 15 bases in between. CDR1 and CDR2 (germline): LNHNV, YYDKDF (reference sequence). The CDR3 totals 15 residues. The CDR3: CATSSTPGYGYGYTF. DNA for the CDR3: TGTGCCACCAGCAGTACCCCGGGATACGGCTATGGCTACACCTTC.

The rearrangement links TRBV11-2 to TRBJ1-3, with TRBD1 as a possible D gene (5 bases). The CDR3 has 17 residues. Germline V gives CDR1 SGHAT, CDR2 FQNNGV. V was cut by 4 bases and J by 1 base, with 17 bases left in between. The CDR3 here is CASSSRGQGFSGNTIYF. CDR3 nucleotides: TGTGCCAGCAGCTCCCGAGGGCAGGGATTTTCTGGAAACACCATATATTTT.

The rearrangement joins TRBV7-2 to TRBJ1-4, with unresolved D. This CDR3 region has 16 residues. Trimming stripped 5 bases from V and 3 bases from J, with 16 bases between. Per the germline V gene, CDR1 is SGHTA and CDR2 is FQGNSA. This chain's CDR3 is CASSQQSGWANEKLFF. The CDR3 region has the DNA TGTGCCAGCAGCCAGCAGTCCGGGTGGGCTAATGAAAAACTGTTTTTT.

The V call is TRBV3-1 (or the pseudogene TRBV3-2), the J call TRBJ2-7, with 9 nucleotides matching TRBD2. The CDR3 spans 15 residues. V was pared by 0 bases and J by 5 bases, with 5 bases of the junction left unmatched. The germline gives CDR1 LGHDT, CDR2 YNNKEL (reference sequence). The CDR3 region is CASSQEMAGGDEQYF. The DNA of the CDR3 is TGTGCCAGCAGCCAAGAGATGGCGGGAGGGGACGAGCAGTACTTC.

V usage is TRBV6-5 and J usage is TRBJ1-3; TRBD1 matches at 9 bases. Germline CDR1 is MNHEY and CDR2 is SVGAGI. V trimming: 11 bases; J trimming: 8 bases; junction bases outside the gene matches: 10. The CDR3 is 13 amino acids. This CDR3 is CAGGQGRRDTIYF. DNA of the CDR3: TGTGCCGGGGGACAGGGACGAAGGGACACCATATATTTT.

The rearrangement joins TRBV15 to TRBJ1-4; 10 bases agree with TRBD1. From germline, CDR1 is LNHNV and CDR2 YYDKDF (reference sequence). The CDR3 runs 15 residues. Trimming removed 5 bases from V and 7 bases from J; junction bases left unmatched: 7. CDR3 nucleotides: TGTGCCACCAGCGGGCGGGACAGGGGAGGTGAAAAACTGTTTTTT. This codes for CATSGRDRGGEKLFF.

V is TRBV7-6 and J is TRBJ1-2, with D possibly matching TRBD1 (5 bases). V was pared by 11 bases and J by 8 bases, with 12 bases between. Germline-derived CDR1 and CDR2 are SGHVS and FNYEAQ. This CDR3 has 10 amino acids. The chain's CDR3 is CAAGPVGYTF. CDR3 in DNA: TGTGCCGCGGGGCCAGTGGGCTACACCTTC.

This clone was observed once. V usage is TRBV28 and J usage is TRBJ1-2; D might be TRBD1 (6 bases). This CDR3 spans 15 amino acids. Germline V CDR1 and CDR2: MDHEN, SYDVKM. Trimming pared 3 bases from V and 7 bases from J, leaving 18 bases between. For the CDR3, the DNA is TGTGCCAGCAGTTTTCCACCAACAGGGTCCCGTGGCTACACCTTC. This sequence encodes CASSFPPTGSRGYTF.

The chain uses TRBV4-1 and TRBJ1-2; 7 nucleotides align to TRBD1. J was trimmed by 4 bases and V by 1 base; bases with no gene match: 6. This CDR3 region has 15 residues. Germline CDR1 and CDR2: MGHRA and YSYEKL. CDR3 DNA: TGCGCCAGCAGCCAAGGGGGACAGAGGATCTATGGCTACACCTTC. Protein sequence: CASSQGGQRIYGYTF.

CDR3 nucleotides: TGTGCCAGCAGTTTAGGGCAGAAGGGCGAGCAGTACTTC. Residues: CASSLGQKGEQYF. J is TRBJ2-7 and V is TRBV27; D call uncertain. Germline loops: CDR1 MNHEY, CDR2 SMNVEV (reference sequence). The CDR3 covers 13 residues. V lost 2 bases, J lost 6 bases, and 11 bases lay in between.

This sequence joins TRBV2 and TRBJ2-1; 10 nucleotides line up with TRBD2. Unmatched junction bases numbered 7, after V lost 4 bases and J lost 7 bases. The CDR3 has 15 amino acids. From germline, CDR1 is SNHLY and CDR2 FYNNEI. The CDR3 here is CASSGIAGGMNEQFF. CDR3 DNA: TGTGCCAGCAGTGGAATAGCGGGGGGCATGAATGAGCAGTTCTTC.

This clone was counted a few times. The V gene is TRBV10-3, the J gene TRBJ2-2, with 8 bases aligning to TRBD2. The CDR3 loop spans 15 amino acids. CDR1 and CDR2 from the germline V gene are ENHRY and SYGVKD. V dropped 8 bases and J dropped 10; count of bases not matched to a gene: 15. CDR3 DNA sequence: TGTGCCATCCGGGGAGGAGCGGGGGTTCGGGAGGAGCTGTTTTTT. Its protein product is CAIRGGAGVREELFF.

The CDR3 loop reads CASSEPTHTRPHGYTF. In DNA, the CDR3 is TGCGCCAGCAGTGAGCCGACCCATACTCGACCCCATGGCTACACCTTC. The V and J genes are TRBV10-1 and TRBJ1-2; D not resolved. The germline gives CDR1 WNHNN, CDR2 SYGVQD (reference sequence). CDR3 size: 16 residues. Deletions cut 2 bases from V and 6 bases from J, with 19 bases between.

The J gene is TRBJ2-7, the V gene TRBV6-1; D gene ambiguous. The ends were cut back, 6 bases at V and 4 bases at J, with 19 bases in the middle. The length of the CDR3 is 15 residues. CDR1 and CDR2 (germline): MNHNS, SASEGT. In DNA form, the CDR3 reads TGTGCCAGCAGGGAAACTGGAGCAAACCTTTACGAGCAGTACTTC. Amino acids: CASRETGANLYEQYF.

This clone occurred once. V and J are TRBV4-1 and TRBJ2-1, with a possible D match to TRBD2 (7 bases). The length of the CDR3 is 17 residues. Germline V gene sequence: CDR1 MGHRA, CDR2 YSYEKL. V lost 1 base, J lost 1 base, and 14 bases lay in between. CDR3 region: CASSQAGGRGSYNEQFF. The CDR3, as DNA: TGCGCCAGCAGCCAAGCCGGGGGGCGGGGATCCTACAATGAGCAGTTCTTC.

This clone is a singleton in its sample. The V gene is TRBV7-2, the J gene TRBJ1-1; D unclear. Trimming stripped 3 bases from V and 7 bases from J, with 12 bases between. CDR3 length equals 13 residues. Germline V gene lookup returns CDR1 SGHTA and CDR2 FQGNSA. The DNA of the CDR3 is TGTGCCAGCAGCTTGAGGGATAGAAATGAAGCTTTCTTT. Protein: CASSLRDRNEAFF.